Sequencing of this TCR beta chain was carried out in a study of blood T cell repertoires in COVID-19. The table came from immunoSEQ multiplex PCR; TCRdb's copy has only in-frame clones and leaves some out. The sample records a few hundred thousand clones, approximately 86% being singletons. V lost 1 base to trimming and J lost 3 bases; unmatched junction nucleotides: 7. This CDR3 comprises 18 residues. The germline CDR1 and CDR2 sequences are MNHNS and SASEGT. The sample taken for sequencing was PBMCs or T cells enriched from blood (not recorded which). This clonotype was obtained from a woman aged 30 to 39 who had been exposed to COVID-19. The chain joins TRBV6-1 to TRBJ2-2, with 11 bases that match TRBD2. The CDR3 here is CASSEVPSGGLYTGELFF. The CDR3 coding sequence is TGTGCCAGCAGTGAAGTGCCTAGCGGGGGGCTGTACACCGGGGAGCTGTTTTTT.